What follows is one T cell receptor (beta chain) and its context. The sample comes from a study of CD8+ T cells in alopecia areata. Regarding treatment: oral pan-JAK inhibitor, 5-10 mg twice daily. Peripheral blood and lesional scalp punch biopsies were taken from alopecia areata patients. Sequencing relied on a cDNA template that was reverse transcribed from extracted RNA. Sequencing was performed with immunoSEQ multiplex PCR; in TCRdb, only in-frame clones are kept and a portion is missing. In the table there are about 140,000 clones, around 86% of which are singletons. V was clipped by 8 bases and J by 5 bases, with 14 bases between them. The germline gives CDR1 MNHEY, CDR2 SMNVEV (reference sequence). The CDR3 is made up of 13 amino acids.

Sample: CD8+ T cells sorted from blood, taken at week 4, from a patient treated with tofacitinib. The sequence was collected from a human donor with alopecia areata. The chain couples TRBV27 to TRBJ2-3; perhaps TRBD2 as D (6 bases). The CDR3 region is CASGGWDGDTQYF. DNA of the CDR3: TGTGCCAGCGGAGGGTGGGATGGAGATACGCAGTATTTT.